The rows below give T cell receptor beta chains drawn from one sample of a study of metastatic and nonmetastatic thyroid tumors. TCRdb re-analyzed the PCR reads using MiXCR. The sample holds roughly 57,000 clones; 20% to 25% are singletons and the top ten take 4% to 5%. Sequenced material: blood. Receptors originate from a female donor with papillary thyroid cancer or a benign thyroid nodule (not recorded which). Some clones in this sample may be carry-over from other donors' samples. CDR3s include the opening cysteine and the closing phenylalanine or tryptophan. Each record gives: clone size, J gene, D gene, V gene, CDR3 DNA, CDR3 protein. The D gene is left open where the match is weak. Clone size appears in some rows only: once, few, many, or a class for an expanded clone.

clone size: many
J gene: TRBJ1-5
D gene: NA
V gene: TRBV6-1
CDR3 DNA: TGTGCCAGCAGCCTCTCGGGGGGCCGCCAGCCCCAGCATTTT
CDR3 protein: CASSLSGGRQPQHF

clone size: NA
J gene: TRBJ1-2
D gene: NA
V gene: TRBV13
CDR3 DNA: TGTGCCAGCAGCCACCGCGAGGGATATGGCTACACATTC
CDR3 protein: CASSHREGYGYTF

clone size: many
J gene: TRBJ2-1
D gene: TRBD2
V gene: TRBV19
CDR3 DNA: TGTGCCAGTCTAGGCGGGAGTTCTTACAATGAGCAGTTCTTC
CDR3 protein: CASLGGSSYNEQFF

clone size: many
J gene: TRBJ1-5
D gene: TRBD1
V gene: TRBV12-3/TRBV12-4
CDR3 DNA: TGTGCCAGCAGTGGGACAGATCAGCCCCAGCATTTT
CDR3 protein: CASSGTDQPQHF

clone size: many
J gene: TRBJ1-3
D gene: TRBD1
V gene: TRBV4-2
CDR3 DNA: TGTGCCAGCAGCCCCCGACAGGGGTTAAGAAACACCATATATTTT
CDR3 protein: CASSPRQGLRNTIYF

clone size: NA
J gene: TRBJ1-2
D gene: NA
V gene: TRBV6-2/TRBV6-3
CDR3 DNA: TGTGCCAGCAGTTCCGGGACATCCAACTATGGCTACACCTTC
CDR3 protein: CASSSGTSNYGYTF

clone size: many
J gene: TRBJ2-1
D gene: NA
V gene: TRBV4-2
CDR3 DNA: TGTGCCAGCAGCGAGGGGGAGGCCGGCAATGAGCAGTTCTTC
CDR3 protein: CASSEGEAGNEQFF

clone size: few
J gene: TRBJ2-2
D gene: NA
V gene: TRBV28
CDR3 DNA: TGTGCCACCTGGGGGAGGGGACAGGAGGGCCGGGAGCTGTTTTTT
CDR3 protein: CATWGRGQEGRELFF

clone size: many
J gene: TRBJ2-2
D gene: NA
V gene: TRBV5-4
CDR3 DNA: TGTGCCAGCAGCTTGGCACCGGACACCGGGGAGCTGTTTTTT
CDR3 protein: CASSLAPDTGELFF

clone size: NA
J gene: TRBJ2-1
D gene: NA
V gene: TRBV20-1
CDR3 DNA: TGCATTGCTACAACCGTGACTGGCTACAATGAGCAGTTCTTC
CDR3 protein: CIATTVTGYNEQFF

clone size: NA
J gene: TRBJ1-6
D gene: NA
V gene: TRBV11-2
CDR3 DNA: TGTGCCAGCAGCTTAGAGCCCGGGAATAATTCACCCCTCCACTTT
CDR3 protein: CASSLEPGNNSPLHF

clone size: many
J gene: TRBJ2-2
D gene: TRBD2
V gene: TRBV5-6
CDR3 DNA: TGTGCCAGCGCTAGCGGGATGAACACCGGGGAGCTGTTTTTT
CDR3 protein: CASASGMNTGELFF

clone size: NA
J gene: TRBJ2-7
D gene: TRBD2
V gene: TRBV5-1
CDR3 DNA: TGCGCCAGCATCCTTCAAGGGAGGGACGGGCAGTACTTC
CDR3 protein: CASILQGRDGQYF

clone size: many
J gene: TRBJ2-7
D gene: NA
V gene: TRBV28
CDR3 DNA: TGTGCCAGCAGTCTAGCTTTCGAGCAGTACTTC
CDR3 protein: CASSLAFEQYF

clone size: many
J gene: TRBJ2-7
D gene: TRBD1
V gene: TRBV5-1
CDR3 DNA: TGCGCCAGCAGCACCCGGGACAGGGCCTACGAGCAGTACTTC
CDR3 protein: CASSTRDRAYEQYF

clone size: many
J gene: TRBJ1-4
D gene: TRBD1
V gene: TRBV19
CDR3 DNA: TGTGCCAGTAGTTCGGGGACAGGCCCTAATGAAAAACTGTTTTTT
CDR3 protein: CASSSGTGPNEKLFF

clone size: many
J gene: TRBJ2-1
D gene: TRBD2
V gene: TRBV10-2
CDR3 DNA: TGCGCCAGTGCCTTAGCGGGAGGGCGGCAGGAGCAGTTCTTC
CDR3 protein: CASALAGGRQEQFF

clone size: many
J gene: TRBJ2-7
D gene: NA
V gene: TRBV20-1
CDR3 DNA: TGCAGTGCTCTTAATAATCCGTACGAGCAGTACTTC
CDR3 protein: CSALNNPYEQYF

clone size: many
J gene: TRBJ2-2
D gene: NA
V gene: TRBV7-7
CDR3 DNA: TGTGCTAGCAGCGTGTCAAACACCGGGGAGCTGTTTTTT
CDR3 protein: CASSVSNTGELFF

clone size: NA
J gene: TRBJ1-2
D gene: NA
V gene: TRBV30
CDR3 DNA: TGTGCCTGCCCGAGGGAGGGGCCCGGCTACACCTTC
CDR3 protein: CACPREGPGYTF

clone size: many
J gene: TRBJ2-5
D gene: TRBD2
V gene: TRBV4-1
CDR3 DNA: TGCGCCAGCAGCCAAGATAGCAGCGGGAGAGGGTGGGAGACCCAGTACTTC
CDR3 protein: CASSQDSSGRGWETQYF

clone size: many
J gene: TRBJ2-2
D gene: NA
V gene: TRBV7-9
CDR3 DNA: TGTGCCAGCAGCCCGCTAGGGAACACCGGGGAGCTGTTTTTT
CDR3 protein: CASSPLGNTGELFF

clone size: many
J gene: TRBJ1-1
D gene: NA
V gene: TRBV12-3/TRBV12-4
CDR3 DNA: TGTGCCAGCAGCTGGGGACGAACTGAAGCTTTCTTT
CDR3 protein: CASSWGRTEAFF

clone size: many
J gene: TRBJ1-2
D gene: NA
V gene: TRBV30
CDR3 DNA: TGTGCCTGGAGTCGGGACTTGTATGGCTACACCTTC
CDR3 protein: CAWSRDLYGYTF

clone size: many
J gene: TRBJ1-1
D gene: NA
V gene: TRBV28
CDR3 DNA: TGTGCCAGCAGCCCCCCCCTGACAGGCCCGAACACTGAAGCTTTCTTT
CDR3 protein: CASSPPLTGPNTEAFF

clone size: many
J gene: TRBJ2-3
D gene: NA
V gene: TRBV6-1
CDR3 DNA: TGTGCCAGCAGCCAAAAAGATACGCAGTATTTT
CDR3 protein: CASSQKDTQYF

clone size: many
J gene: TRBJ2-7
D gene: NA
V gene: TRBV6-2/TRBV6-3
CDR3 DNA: TGTGCCAGCACCCTCCTGGATGGATCCTACGAGCAGTACTTC
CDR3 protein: CASTLLDGSYEQYF

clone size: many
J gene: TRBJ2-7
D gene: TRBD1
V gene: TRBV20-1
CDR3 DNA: TGCAGTGCAACTACAGGGGGCTCAGGCGAGCAGTACTTC
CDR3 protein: CSATTGGSGEQYF

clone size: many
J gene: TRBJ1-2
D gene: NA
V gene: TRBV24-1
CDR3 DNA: TGTGCCACCAGTGATACGGCTAACTATGGCTACACCTTC
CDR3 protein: CATSDTANYGYTF

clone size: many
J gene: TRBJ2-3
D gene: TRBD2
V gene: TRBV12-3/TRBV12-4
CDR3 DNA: TGTGCCAGCAGCCCGACTAGCGGCACAGATACGCAGTATTTT
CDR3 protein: CASSPTSGTDTQYF

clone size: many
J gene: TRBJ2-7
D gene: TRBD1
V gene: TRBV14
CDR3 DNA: TGTGCCAGCAGCCAAAGGGACAGCCAACCCTACGAGCAGTACTTC
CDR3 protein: CASSQRDSQPYEQYF

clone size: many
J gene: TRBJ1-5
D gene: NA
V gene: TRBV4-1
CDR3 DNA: TGCGCCAGCAGCCAAGTGCCAGGGCCCGGCGGCAGGGCCCAGCATTTT
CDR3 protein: CASSQVPGPGGRAQHF

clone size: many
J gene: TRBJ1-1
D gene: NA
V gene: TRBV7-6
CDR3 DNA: TGTGCCAGCGGAGGGTTGGGGACTGAAGCTTTCTTT
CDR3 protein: CASGGLGTEAFF

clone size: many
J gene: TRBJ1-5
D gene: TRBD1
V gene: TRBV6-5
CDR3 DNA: TGTGCCAGCAGTTACTCGGGACAGGGGAATCAGCCCCAGCATTTT
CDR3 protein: CASSYSGQGNQPQHF

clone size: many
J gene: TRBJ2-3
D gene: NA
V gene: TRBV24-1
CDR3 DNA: TGTGCCACCAGTGTTGGGTCGGGAGATACGCAGTATTTT
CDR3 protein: CATSVGSGDTQYF

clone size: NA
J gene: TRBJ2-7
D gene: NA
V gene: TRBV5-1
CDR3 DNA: TGCGCCAGCAGCTTCGTCGGACAGAACTACGAGCAGTACTTC
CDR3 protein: CASSFVGQNYEQYF

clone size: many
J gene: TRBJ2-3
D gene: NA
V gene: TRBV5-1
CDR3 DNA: TGCGCCAGCAGCTTGGGGGAAACAGATACGCAGTATTTT
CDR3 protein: CASSLGETDTQYF

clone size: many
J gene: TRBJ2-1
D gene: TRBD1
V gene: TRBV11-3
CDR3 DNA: TGTGCCAGCAGCCCGGACAGGGCCTACAATGAGCAGTTCTTC
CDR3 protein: CASSPDRAYNEQFF

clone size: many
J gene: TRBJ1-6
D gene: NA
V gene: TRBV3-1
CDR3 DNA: TGTGCCAGCAAGGGGATCCCCTATAATTCACCCCTCCACTTT
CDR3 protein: CASKGIPYNSPLHF

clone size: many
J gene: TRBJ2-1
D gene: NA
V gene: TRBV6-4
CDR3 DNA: TGTGCCAGCAGTGGACAGACCAGCTCCTACAATGAGCAGTTCTTC
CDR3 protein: CASSGQTSSYNEQFF

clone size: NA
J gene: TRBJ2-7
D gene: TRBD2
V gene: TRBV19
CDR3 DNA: TGTTCCAGTAGTATCATGGTAGCGGGAGTCTACGAGCAGTACTTC
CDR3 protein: CSSSIMVAGVYEQYF

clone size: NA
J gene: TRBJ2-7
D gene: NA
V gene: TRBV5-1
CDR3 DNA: TGCGCCAGCAGCCGCCCTGGTGACAGCTCCTACGAGCAGTACTTC
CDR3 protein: CASSRPGDSSYEQYF

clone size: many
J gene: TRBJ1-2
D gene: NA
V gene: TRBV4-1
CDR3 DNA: TGCGCCAGCAGCCAAGATCGACAGACAAATGGCTACACCTTC
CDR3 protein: CASSQDRQTNGYTF

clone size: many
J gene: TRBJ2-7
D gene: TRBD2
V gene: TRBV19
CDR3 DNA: TGTGCCGGGGGGACTAGCGGAAATTACGAGCAGTACTTC
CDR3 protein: CAGGTSGNYEQYF

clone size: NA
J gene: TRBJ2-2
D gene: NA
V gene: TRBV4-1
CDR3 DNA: TGCGCCAGCAGCCGTGTAGTGACCGGGGAGCTGTTTTTT
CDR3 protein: CASSRVVTGELFF

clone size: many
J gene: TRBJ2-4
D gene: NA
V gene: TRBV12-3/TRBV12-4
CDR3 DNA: TGTGCCAGCAGTTTACAGGGCGGAACCAAAAACATTCAGTACTTC
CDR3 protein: CASSLQGGTKNIQYF

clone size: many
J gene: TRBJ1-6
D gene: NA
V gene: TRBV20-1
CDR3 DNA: TGCAGTGCTAGAGATTCGGGCCTCGGCTCATCCTATAATTCACCCCTCCACTTT
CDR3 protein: CSARDSGLGSSYNSPLHF

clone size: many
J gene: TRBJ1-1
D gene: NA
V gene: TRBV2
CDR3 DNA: TGTGCCAGCAGCGGAGACAGGAACACTGAAGCTTTCTTT
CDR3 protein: CASSGDRNTEAFF

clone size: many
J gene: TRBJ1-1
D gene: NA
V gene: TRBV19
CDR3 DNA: TGTGCCAGTAGTATTTCACAGAACACTGAAGCTTTCTTT
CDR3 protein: CASSISQNTEAFF

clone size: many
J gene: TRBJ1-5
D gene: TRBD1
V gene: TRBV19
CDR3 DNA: TGTGCCAGTAGTATAGAAGGGGGCGGCAATCAGCCCCAGCATTTT
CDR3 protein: CASSIEGGGNQPQHF

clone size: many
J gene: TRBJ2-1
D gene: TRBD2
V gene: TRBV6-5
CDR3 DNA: TGTGCCAGCAGTTACTCACTAGCGGACAATGAGCAGTTCTTC
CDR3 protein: CASSYSLADNEQFF

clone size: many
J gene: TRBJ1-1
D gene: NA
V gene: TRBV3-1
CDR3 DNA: TGTGCCGTGGGACGGAGGAACACTGAAGCTTTCTTT
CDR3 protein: CAVGRRNTEAFF

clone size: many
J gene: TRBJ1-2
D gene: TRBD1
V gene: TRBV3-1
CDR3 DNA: TGTGCCAGCAGCCGGGACAGGGCATATGGCTACACCTTC
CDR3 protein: CASSRDRAYGYTF

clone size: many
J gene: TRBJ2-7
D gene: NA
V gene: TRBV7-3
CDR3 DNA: TGTGCCAGCAGCCCCCCGGGACGGTCCCACGAGCAGTACTTC
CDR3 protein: CASSPPGRSHEQYF

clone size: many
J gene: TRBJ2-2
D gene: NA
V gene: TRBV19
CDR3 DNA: TGTGCCAGTAGCCTCGTGGGTGACGGGGAGCTGTTTTTT
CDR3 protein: CASSLVGDGELFF

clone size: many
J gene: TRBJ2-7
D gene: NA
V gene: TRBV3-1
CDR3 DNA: TGTGCCAGCAGCCAAGGTCGGCCTTCCGAGCAGTACTTC
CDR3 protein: CASSQGRPSEQYF

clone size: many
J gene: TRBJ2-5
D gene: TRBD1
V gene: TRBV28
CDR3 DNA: TGTGCCAGCAGTCCCCGCCGGACAGGGGAAGAGACCCAGTACTTC
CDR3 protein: CASSPRRTGEETQYF

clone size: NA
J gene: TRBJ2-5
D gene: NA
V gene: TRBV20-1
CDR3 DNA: TGCAGTGCTGAAGGGGGAAAGCGGAGGATGCCCAGGGATACCCAGTACTTC
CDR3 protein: CSAEGGKRRMPRDTQYF

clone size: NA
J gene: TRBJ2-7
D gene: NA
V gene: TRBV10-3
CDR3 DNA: TGTGCCATCAGACCCACGGGAAGCTGCGAGCAGTACTTC
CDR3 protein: CAIRPTGSCEQYF